This is a list of T cell receptor beta chains from one sample in a study of blood T cell repertoires in COVID-19. Method: immunoSEQ multiplex PCR; TCRdb's copy keeps in-frame clones and lacks some. The sample gives about 100,000 clones, approximately 81% of which show up once; more than 10% is in the top ten. Input material: peripheral blood. The receptor set was obtained from a human donor in a cohort sampled during active COVID-19. Each CDR3 is given with its conserved first and last residue. The order of the fields is J gene, V gene, clone size, D gene, CDR3 protein, CDR3 DNA. D genes are given only for firm matches. Clone sizes are given selectively: once, few, many, or a class where the clone is expanded.

j_call: TRBJ2-1; v_call: TRBV4-3; clone_size: -; d_call: -; cdr3_aa: CASSPELMSYNEQFF; cdr3_nt: TGCGCCAGCAGCCCAGAGTTAATGTCCTACAATGAGCAGTTCTTC
j_call: TRBJ2-7; v_call: TRBV5-1; clone_size: -; d_call: TRBD1; cdr3_aa: CASSLGQGANEQYF; cdr3_nt: TGCGCCAGCAGCTTGGGGCAGGGGGCCAACGAGCAGTACTTC
j_call: TRBJ1-2; v_call: TRBV5-1; clone_size: -; d_call: -; cdr3_aa: CASSLGVGYTF; cdr3_nt: TGCGCCAGCAGCTTGGGAGTTGGCTACACCTTC
j_call: TRBJ2-7; v_call: TRBV6-2/TRBV6-3; clone_size: few; d_call: TRBD2; cdr3_aa: CASRPSGSYEQYF; cdr3_nt: TGTGCCAGCAGGCCTAGCGGGAGCTACGAGCAGTACTTC
j_call: TRBJ1-3; v_call: TRBV3-1/TRBV3-2; clone_size: -; d_call: TRBD1; cdr3_aa: CASRDRGASGNTIYF; cdr3_nt: TGTGCCAGCAGAGACAGGGGCGCCTCTGGAAACACCATATATTTT
j_call: TRBJ1-3; v_call: TRBV5-6; clone_size: -; d_call: -; cdr3_aa: CASSFWAAGNTIYF; cdr3_nt: TGTGCCAGCAGCTTTTGGGCCGCTGGAAACACCATATATTTT
j_call: TRBJ2-2; v_call: TRBV29-1; clone_size: few; d_call: -; cdr3_aa: CSVRGTNTGELFF; cdr3_nt: TGCAGCGTTAGGGGCACGAACACCGGGGAGCTGTTTTTT
j_call: TRBJ2-7; v_call: TRBV6-5; clone_size: -; d_call: TRBD2; cdr3_aa: CASSLRGLASYEQYF; cdr3_nt: TGTGCCAGCAGCCTTAGGGGACTAGCGTCCTACGAGCAGTACTTC
j_call: TRBJ2-1; v_call: TRBV27; clone_size: -; d_call: -; cdr3_aa: CASSFEAGRPNEQFF; cdr3_nt: TGTGCCAGCAGTTTTGAGGCAGGGCGCCCCAATGAGCAGTTCTTC
j_call: TRBJ1-2; v_call: TRBV18; clone_size: once; d_call: TRBD1; cdr3_aa: CASSLQGTYGYTF; cdr3_nt: TGTGCCAGCTCACTACAGGGGACCTATGGCTACACCTTC
j_call: TRBJ1-1; v_call: TRBV6-5; clone_size: -; d_call: TRBD1; cdr3_aa: CASRKTGGRAEAFF; cdr3_nt: TGTGCCAGCAGAAAAACAGGGGGAAGAGCTGAAGCTTTCTTT
j_call: TRBJ2-1; v_call: TRBV5-1; clone_size: -; d_call: -; cdr3_aa: CASSFRGDNEQFF; cdr3_nt: TGCGCCAGCAGCTTCAGGGGCGACAATGAGCAGTTCTTC
j_call: TRBJ2-5; v_call: TRBV6-4; clone_size: -; d_call: TRBD2; cdr3_aa: CASRPSGGHETQYF; cdr3_nt: TGTGCCAGCAGGCCTTCGGGGGGGCATGAGACCCAGTACTTC
j_call: TRBJ2-7; v_call: TRBV6-5; clone_size: -; d_call: -; cdr3_aa: CASTPTVGVSYEQYF; cdr3_nt: TGTGCCAGCACCCCAACCGTCGGGGTCTCCTACGAGCAGTACTTC
j_call: TRBJ2-7; v_call: TRBV6-5; clone_size: -; d_call: -; cdr3_aa: CASSYSMRVNYEQYF; cdr3_nt: TGTGCCAGCAGTTACTCGATGAGAGTAAACTACGAGCAGTACTTC
j_call: TRBJ2-1; v_call: TRBV7-2; clone_size: -; d_call: -; cdr3_aa: CASSLPTSSSSYNEQFF; cdr3_nt: TGTGCCAGCAGCTTACCTACTAGCAGCAGCTCCTACAATGAGCAGTTCTTC
j_call: TRBJ2-3; v_call: TRBV3-1/TRBV3-2; clone_size: -; d_call: -; cdr3_aa: CASSPSGPPDTQYF; cdr3_nt: TGTGCCAGCAGCCCAAGCGGACCCCCAGATACGCAGTATTTT
j_call: TRBJ2-5; v_call: TRBV5-1; clone_size: few; d_call: TRBD2; cdr3_aa: CASSPGVAGGLETQYF; cdr3_nt: TGCGCCAGCAGCCCTGGTGTGGCGGGGGGTTTAGAGACCCAGTACTTC
j_call: TRBJ2-1; v_call: TRBV4-3; clone_size: once; d_call: -; cdr3_aa: CASSQGVSKYNEQFF; cdr3_nt: TGCGCCAGCAGCCAAGGAGTGAGTAAGTACAATGAGCAGTTCTTC
j_call: TRBJ2-1; v_call: TRBV7-2; clone_size: -; d_call: -; cdr3_aa: CASSLASSSYNEQFF; cdr3_nt: TGTGCCAGCAGCTTAGCGTCGAGCTCCTACAATGAGCAGTTCTTC
j_call: TRBJ1-2; v_call: TRBV7-2; clone_size: once; d_call: -; cdr3_aa: CASSLSGFGGYTF; cdr3_nt: TGTGCCAGCAGCTTATCAGGGTTCGGTGGCTACACCTTC
j_call: TRBJ1-5; v_call: TRBV6-6; clone_size: -; d_call: -; cdr3_aa: CASTYQGTGNQPQHF; cdr3_nt: TGTGCCAGCACTTACCAGGGTACGGGCAATCAGCCCCAGCATTTT
j_call: TRBJ1-2; v_call: TRBV29-1; clone_size: -; d_call: -; cdr3_aa: CSTQGNYGYTF; cdr3_nt: TGCAGTACACAGGGAAACTATGGCTACACCTTC
j_call: TRBJ2-1; v_call: TRBV19; clone_size: -; d_call: -; cdr3_aa: CASSILTGTGRNEQFF; cdr3_nt: TGTGCCAGTAGTATCCTCACCGGGACTGGGCGAAATGAGCAGTTCTTC
j_call: TRBJ1-2; v_call: TRBV6-5; clone_size: once; d_call: -; cdr3_aa: CASSKRGDGYTF; cdr3_nt: TGTGCCAGCAGCAAACGGGGGGATGGCTACACCTTC
j_call: TRBJ2-7; v_call: TRBV30; clone_size: -; d_call: TRBD2; cdr3_aa: CAWKGGGSYEQYF; cdr3_nt: TGTGCCTGGAAGGGCGGGGGGAGCTACGAGCAGTACTTC
j_call: TRBJ1-2; v_call: TRBV10-3; clone_size: -; d_call: TRBD1; cdr3_aa: CAISGDRVGYTF; cdr3_nt: TGTGCCATCAGTGGAGACAGGGTGGGCTACACCTTC
j_call: TRBJ2-2; v_call: TRBV11-2; clone_size: few; d_call: -; cdr3_aa: CASSLDRAGELFF; cdr3_nt: TGTGCCAGCAGCTTAGATCGGGCCGGGGAGCTGTTTTTT
j_call: TRBJ2-5; v_call: TRBV9; clone_size: -; d_call: -; cdr3_aa: CASSSGLFETQYF; cdr3_nt: TGTGCCAGCAGCTCTGGCCTTTTTGAGACCCAGTACTTC
j_call: TRBJ2-5; v_call: TRBV21-1; clone_size: -; d_call: -; cdr3_aa: CASSKVTRTHQETQYF; cdr3_nt: TGTGCCAGCAGCAAAGTTACGCGCACTCACCAAGAGACCCAGTACTTC
j_call: TRBJ2-1; v_call: TRBV29-1; clone_size: -; d_call: -; cdr3_aa: CSVYPSNEQFF; cdr3_nt: TGCAGCGTTTATCCTTCGAATGAGCAGTTCTTC
j_call: TRBJ1-2; v_call: TRBV5-6; clone_size: once; d_call: TRBD1; cdr3_aa: CASSNRGYGYTF; cdr3_nt: TGTGCCAGCAGCAACAGGGGCTATGGCTACACCTTC
j_call: TRBJ1-1; v_call: TRBV18; clone_size: -; d_call: -; cdr3_aa: CASSSNQGNTEAFF; cdr3_nt: TGTGCCAGCTCATCTAACCAGGGGAACACTGAAGCTTTCTTT
j_call: TRBJ1-3; v_call: TRBV10-3; clone_size: -; d_call: -; cdr3_aa: CAIKTGGGSGNTIYF; cdr3_nt: TGTGCCATCAAGACCGGGGGGGGCAGTGGAAACACCATATATTTT
j_call: TRBJ1-1; v_call: TRBV20-1; clone_size: -; d_call: TRBD1; cdr3_aa: CSASTGDTEAFF; cdr3_nt: TGCAGTGCTAGTACAGGGGACACTGAAGCTTTCTTT
j_call: TRBJ2-5; v_call: TRBV7-9; clone_size: -; d_call: -; cdr3_aa: CASSLVQGNQETQYF; cdr3_nt: TGTGCCAGCAGCTTAGTTCAGGGGAACCAAGAGACCCAGTACTTC
j_call: TRBJ1-4; v_call: TRBV18; clone_size: -; d_call: TRBD1; cdr3_aa: CASSPTGTVGEKLFF; cdr3_nt: TGTGCCAGCTCACCTACCGGGACAGTAGGAGAAAAACTGTTTTTT
j_call: TRBJ1-2; v_call: TRBV19; clone_size: -; d_call: -; cdr3_aa: CASSNQGQAFGYTF; cdr3_nt: TGTGCCAGTAGTAATCAGGGACAAGCTTTTGGCTACACCTTC
j_call: TRBJ2-7; v_call: TRBV12-3/TRBV12-4; clone_size: -; d_call: -; cdr3_aa: CASSAGETYEQYF; cdr3_nt: TGTGCCAGCAGCGCAGGGGAAACCTACGAGCAGTACTTC
j_call: TRBJ2-7; v_call: TRBV29-1; clone_size: few; d_call: TRBD2; cdr3_aa: CSVEDYWTSGSYEQYF; cdr3_nt: TGCAGCGTTGAAGATTATTGGACTAGCGGCTCCTACGAGCAGTACTTC
j_call: TRBJ1-5; v_call: TRBV7-2; clone_size: few; d_call: -; cdr3_aa: CASSLANPGSNQPQHF; cdr3_nt: TGTGCCAGCAGCTTAGCTAACCCCGGGTCCAATCAGCCCCAGCATTTT
j_call: TRBJ1-1; v_call: TRBV7-9; clone_size: -; d_call: -; cdr3_aa: CASSLLTSGNTEAFF; cdr3_nt: TGTGCCAGCAGCTTATTAACCTCGGGGAACACTGAAGCTTTCTTT
j_call: TRBJ2-6; v_call: TRBV3-1/TRBV3-2; clone_size: -; d_call: TRBD1; cdr3_aa: CASSQGQLSSGANVLTF; cdr3_nt: TGTGCCAGCAGCCAGGGACAGTTAAGCTCTGGGGCCAACGTCCTGACTTTC
j_call: TRBJ2-1; v_call: TRBV5-1; clone_size: -; d_call: TRBD2; cdr3_aa: CASSRSGGRSYNEQFF; cdr3_nt: TGCGCCAGCAGCCGAAGCGGGGGCCGCTCCTACAATGAGCAGTTCTTC
j_call: TRBJ2-7; v_call: TRBV3-1/TRBV3-2; clone_size: few; d_call: -; cdr3_aa: CASSQGRGGTYEQYF; cdr3_nt: TGTGCCAGCAGCCAAGGCAGGGGTGGTACCTACGAGCAGTACTTC
j_call: TRBJ1-1; v_call: TRBV4-2; clone_size: -; d_call: -; cdr3_aa: CASSQDRGDTEAFF; cdr3_nt: TGTGCCAGCAGCCAAGATCGAGGAGACACTGAAGCTTTCTTT